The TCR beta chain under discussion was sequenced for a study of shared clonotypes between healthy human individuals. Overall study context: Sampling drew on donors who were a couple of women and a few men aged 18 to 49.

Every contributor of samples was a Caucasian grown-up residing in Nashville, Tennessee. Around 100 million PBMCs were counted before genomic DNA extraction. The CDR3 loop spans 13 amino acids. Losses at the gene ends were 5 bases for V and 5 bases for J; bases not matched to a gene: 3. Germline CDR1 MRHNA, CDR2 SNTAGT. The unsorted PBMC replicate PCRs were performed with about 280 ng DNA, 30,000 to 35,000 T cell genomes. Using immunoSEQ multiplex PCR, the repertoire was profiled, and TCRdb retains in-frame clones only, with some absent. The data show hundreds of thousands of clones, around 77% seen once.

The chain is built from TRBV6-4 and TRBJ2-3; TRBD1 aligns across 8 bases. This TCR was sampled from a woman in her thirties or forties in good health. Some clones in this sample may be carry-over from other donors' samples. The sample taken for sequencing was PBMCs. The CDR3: CASSMDREDTQYF. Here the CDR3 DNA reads TGTGCCAGCAGTATGGACAGGGAAGATACGCAGTATTTT.